This TCR beta chain was captured in a study of long-term antiretroviral therapy in people with HIV (dated by TCRdb to 2021 to 2024). Regarding the research as a whole: The earliest samples were collected about a decade before the 2015 WHO recommendation for immediate ART, when ART was typically delayed until CD4 counts fell. A retrospective serial study tested whether changes in peripheral blood TRB repertoire composition and diversity were associated with ART initiation and durable HIV suppression. A total of over 150 cryopreserved PBMC samples came from a few dozen adults with confirmed HIV infection and were collected serially over a mean of about six years (range 1-12). Among the roughly 30 participants with HIV, around 10 were female. Test extractions of a monoclonal T-cell line alongside a few dozen polyclonal samples showed no cross-contamination during QIAcube processing. The paper's findings and limits, for the study overall: Unsorted PBMC were profiled instead of sorted CD4+ and CD8+ T cells because pre-ART samples had limited cell numbers. The samples span the years 2004 to 2017, and the ART regimens used may be less effective than current regimens. Inferences about post-ART repertoire changes are limited because no data were available on ART adherence, viral resistance or therapy changes. Compared with controls, HIV repertoires had narrower CDR3 length ranges, and the network structure pointed to an antigen-experienced repertoire that shifted only slightly toward naive after ART. A significant increase in TRB diversity was found to be associated with ART initiation, although TRB diversity was observed to remain significantly below that of transplant donor controls even after long-term ART. The repertoire was dominated across all time points by expanded TRB clones identified before ART initiation, although this dominance was seen to fluctuate and to decrease in many PLHIV after ART. Since PBMC availability was limited, sequencing covered only the TCR beta chain, with no alpha chain pairing.

As concerns this clone: The antigen this receptor binds is unknown. No clone much larger than this one lies a single base away; base qualities are absent.

Sequencing of the TRB variable region was done with the immunoSEQ hsTCRB v3.0 assay at survey level resolution. A depth of roughly 40,000-50,000 T-cell genomes per sample was targeted for TRB sequencing. An Illumina MiSeq with a v3 150-cycle kit was used to sequence the pooled TRB libraries. As for how the authors treated the data: Repertoire analysis was performed in R inside a reproducible Nextflow workflow that covered QC, data transformation and analysis. LymphoSeq2, an R package for exploring AIRR-Seq data, was used to implement custom analyses. A handful of samples that produced fewer than 5000 total TRB sequences were removed, so 150 to 200 HIV repertoires were analyzed. Among the 170 to 200 retained HIV repertoires, more than 55 were collected before ART initiation and roughly 130 after ART initiation. Repertoires were downsampled to 5000 TRB nucleotide sequences, with summary statistics averaged over 100 downsampling iterations. The analysis kept only TRB sequences whose CDR3 regions were at least seven amino acids long. Two measures captured diversity: a Shannon entropy-derived clonality score and the Gini coefficient. In repertoire networks, the top 5000 CDR3 amino acid sequences were linked whenever an edit distance of one separated two sequences. Antigen specificity groups and MHC restriction were predicted for TRB CDR3 amino acid sequences with GLIPH2. Known CMV, EBV, HIV or tissue antigen associations were flagged by matching CDR3 amino acid sequences against VDJdb and McPAS-TCR. Pre-ART, post-ART and control groups were compared with Wilcoxon signed-rank tests and Holm-Bonferroni correction. The table was pulled from immuneACCESS by TCRdb, which kept in-frame rearrangements only. Such tables lose some clones; where checked, under half of the loss comes from unresolved V genes, and the rest has no known cause. V, J and clone size derive from that table, while D and trimming were established from the DNA sequence. The sample table lists around 37,000 clones, approximately 85% of them with a count of one. Just under 4.5% of the sample comes from the top ten.

CDR3 length: 15 amino acids, cysteine to phenylalanine. Solely the CDR3 DNA is kept, with 45 bases framed from the first base. The germline V gene specifies SGDLS as CDR1 and YYNGEE as CDR2. For this chain, trimming is 3 bases at the V end and 2 bases at the J end, and the number of junction bases without a gene match is 1. Inclusion was restricted to participants for whom at least one PBMC sample before ART initiation and at least two post-ART samples were available. All participants with HIV were treated in the United States of America. Cryopreserved samples of 1-10 million PBMC were thawed and washed before DNA extraction. At the time of the earliest PBMC sample for each participant with HIV, ages ranged from roughly 20 to 60 years. PBMC samples were contributed by each participant from 1-4 timepoints before ART initiation and 2-8 timepoints after ART initiation, with a median of 7 samples. For every participant, serial HIV viral load, CD4+ T-cell count, ART history and demographic data were obtained. Using a Qiagen kit on a QIAcube, genomic DNA was extracted from unsorted PBMC, with samples processed in batches of 12.

The material sequenced was unsorted PBMCs, taken 3.3 years after starting antiretroviral therapy. The chain employs TRBV9 and TRBJ2-5; 13 central bases correspond to TRBD2. The sequence was obtained from a man younger than 30 with HIV. The sequence in DNA is TGTGCCAGCAGCGCGACTAGCGGGGGGCAAGAGACCCAGTACTTC. Translation gives CASSATSGGQETQYF.